This T cell receptor (beta chain) comes out of a study of blood T cell repertoires in COVID-19. The CDR3 loop spans 15 amino acids. The germline V gene encodes CDR1 SEHNR and CDR2 FQNEAQ (reference sequence). V was shortened by 3 bases and J by 2 bases, with 12 bases between the two germline ends. The table came from immunoSEQ multiplex PCR; TCRdb's copy has only in-frame clones and leaves some out. The data show some 160,000 clones, approximately 86% seen once. The clonotype originates from a woman older than 75 with COVID-19, enrolled during active disease. The rearrangement links TRBV7-9 to TRBJ2-3; D is perhaps TRBD2 (6 bases). The sample comprised peripheral blood. This CDR3 reads CASSFGAGPTDTQYF. CDR3 in DNA: TGTGCCAGCAGCTTTGGGGCGGGACCCACAGATACGCAGTATTTT.